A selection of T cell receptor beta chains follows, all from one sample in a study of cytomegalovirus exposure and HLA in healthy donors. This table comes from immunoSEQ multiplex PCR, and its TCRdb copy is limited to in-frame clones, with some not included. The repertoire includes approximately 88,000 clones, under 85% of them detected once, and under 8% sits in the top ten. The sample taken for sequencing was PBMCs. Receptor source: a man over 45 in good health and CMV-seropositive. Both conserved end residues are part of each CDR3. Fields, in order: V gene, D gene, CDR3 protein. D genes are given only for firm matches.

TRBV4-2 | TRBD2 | CASSQGTAGGYNEQFF
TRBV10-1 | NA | CASRKGRRVVHNEQFF
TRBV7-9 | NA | CASSQSSGFGCSYNEQFF
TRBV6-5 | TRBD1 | CASKTGTGNEQFF
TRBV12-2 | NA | CASRPRVNANTGELFF
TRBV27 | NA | CASKDEVNTEAFF
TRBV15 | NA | CATSRDLAGRETQYF
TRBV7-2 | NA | CASSWTVTGELFF
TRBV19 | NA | CASSRSQGDEKLFF
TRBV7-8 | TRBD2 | CASSPRGVDTDTQYF
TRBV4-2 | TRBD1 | CASSQDPGQGAYEQYF
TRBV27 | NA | CASSSMDSLSGYTF
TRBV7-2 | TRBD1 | CASSLVMDRVIGGYTF
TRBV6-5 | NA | CASKQSIGEQYF
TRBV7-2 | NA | CASSPGADYGYTF
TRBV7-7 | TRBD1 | CASSPTDRDTKNIQYF
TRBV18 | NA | CASSTTDTEAFF
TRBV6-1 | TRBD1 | CAGGQGESQPQHF
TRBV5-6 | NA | CASSLLFPDTQYF
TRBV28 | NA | CASSRQVTDEKLFF
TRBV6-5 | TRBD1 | CASSYSFLGQGAEQYF
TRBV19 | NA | CASSTGASGNTIYF
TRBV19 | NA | CASQGSLTSNQPQHF
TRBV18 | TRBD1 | CASSRRQGEPTEAFF
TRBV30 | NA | CAWRGQYTGELFF
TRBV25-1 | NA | CASTRAFRTANEKLFF
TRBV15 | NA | CATSPRKGETYTF
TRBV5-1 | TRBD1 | CASTNTGGEETQYF
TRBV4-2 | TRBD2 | CASSQQTSARDTQYF
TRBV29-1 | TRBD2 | CSVEPSGGVYNEQFF
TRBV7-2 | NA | CASSLSQGRTGELFF
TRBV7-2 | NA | CASSPFQSTDTQYF
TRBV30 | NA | CAWSVRRGNYGYPF
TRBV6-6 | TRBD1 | CASSYHVGGAGQPQHF
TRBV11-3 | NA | CASSLYQHYEQYF
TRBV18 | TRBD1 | CASSPQGQAATTEAFF